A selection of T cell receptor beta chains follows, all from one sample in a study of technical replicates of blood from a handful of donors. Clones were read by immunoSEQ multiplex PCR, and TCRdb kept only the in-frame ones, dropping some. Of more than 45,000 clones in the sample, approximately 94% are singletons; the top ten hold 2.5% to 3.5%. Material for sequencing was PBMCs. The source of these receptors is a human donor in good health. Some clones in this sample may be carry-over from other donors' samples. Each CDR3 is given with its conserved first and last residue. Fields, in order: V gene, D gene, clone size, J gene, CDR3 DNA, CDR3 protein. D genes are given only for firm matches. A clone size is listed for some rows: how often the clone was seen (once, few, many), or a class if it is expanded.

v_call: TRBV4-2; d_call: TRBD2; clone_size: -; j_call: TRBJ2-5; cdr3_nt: TGTGCCAGCAGAGGACTAGCGGGATACCAAGAGACCCAGTACTTC; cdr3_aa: CASRGLAGYQETQYF
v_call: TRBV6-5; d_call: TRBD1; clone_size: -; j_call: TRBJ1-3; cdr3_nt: TGTGCCAGCAGCCAAGGACAGGGTGGGAACACCATATATTTT; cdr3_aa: CASSQGQGGNTIYF
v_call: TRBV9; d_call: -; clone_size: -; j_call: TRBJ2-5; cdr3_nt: TGTGCCAGCAGCCAAGGACAGCAAGAGACCCAGTACTTC; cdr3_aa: CASSQGQQETQYF
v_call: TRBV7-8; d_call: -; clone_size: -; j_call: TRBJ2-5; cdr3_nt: TGTGCCAGCAGCTTAGCGAGCGGGCCGAAAGAGACCCAGTACTTC; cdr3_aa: CASSLASGPKETQYF
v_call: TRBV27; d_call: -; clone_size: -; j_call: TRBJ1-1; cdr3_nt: TGTGCCAGCAGTTCCCCAGGATGGAACACTGAAGCTTTCTTT; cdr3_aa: CASSSPGWNTEAFF
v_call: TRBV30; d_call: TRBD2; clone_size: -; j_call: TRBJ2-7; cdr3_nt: TGTGCCTGGACACTAGCGGGAGGCTACGAGCAGTACTTC; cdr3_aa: CAWTLAGGYEQYF
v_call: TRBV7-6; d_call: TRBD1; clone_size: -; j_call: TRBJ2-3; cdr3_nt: TGTGCCAGCAGCATACAGGGGGTCATAGATACGCAGTATTTT; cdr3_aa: CASSIQGVIDTQYF
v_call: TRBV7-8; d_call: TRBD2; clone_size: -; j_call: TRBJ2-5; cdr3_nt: TGTGCCAGCAGCCCGGGACTAGCGGGAGTAGGGGAGACCCAGTACTTC; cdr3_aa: CASSPGLAGVGETQYF
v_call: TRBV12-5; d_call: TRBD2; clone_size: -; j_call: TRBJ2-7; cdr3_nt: TGTGCTAGTGGCTCTACTAGCGGGAGAAGCTACGAGCAGTACTTC; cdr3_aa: CASGSTSGRSYEQYF
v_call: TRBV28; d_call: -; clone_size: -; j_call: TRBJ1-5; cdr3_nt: TGTGCCAGCGTCCAGTCTGGGGGCGGGAATCAGCCCCAGCATTTT; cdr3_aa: CASVQSGGGNQPQHF
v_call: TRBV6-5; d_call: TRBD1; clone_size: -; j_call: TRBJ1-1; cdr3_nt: TGTGCCAGCAGTTACACCTCAGGGGGCACTGAAGCTTTCTTT; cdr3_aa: CASSYTSGGTEAFF
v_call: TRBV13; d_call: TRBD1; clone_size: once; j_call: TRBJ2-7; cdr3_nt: TGTGCCAGCAGCTTAGATCGGCTTAGTGGTGTGACAGGGCTTTTGGACGAGCAGTACTTC; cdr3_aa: CASSLDRLSGVTGLLDEQYF
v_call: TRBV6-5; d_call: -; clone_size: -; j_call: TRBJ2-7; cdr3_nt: TGTGCCAGCAGTTACTCGGGGCGGAGCTACGAGCAGTACTTC; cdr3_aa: CASSYSGRSYEQYF
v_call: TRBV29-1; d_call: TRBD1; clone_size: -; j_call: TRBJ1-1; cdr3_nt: TGCAGCGTTCAAGTCGCAGGGGGCACTAACACTGAAGCTTTCTTT; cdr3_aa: CSVQVAGGTNTEAFF
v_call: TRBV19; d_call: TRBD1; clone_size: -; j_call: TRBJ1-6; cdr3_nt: TGTGCCAGTAGTACGGACAGGGTTCGGAATTCACCCCTCCACTTT; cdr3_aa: CASSTDRVRNSPLHF
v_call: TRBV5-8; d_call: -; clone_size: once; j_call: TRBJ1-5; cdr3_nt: TGTGCCAGCAGCCCCGGAGGGTGGAGAACTAGCAATCAGCCCCAGCATTTT; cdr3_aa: CASSPGGWRTSNQPQHF
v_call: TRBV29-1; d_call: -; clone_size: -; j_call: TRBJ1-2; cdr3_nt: TGCAGCGGGGAAACGGGGGGAGCTAACTATGGCTACACCTTC; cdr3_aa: CSGETGGANYGYTF